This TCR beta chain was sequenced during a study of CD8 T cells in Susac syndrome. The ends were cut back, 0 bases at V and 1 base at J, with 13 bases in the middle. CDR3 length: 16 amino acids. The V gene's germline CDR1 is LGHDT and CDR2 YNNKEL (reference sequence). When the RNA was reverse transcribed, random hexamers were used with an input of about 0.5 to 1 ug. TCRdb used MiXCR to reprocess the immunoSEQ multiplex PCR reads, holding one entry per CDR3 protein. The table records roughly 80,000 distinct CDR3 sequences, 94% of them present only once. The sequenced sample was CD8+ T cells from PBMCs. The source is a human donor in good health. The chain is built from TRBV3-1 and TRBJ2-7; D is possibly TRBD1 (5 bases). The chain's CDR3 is CASSQDGQGWSYEQYF. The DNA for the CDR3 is TGTGCCAGCAGCCAAGATGGTCAGGGTTGGTCCTACGAGCAGTACTTC.